Each of the 24 T cell receptor beta chains below was sequenced from the same sample in a study of blood T cell repertoires in COVID-19. The data were produced by immunoSEQ multiplex PCR, yet TCRdb's version contains in-frame clones alone and is incomplete. The table includes around 270,000 clones, around 82% detected once. Source material: peripheral blood. The origin of the receptors is a person between 65 and 79 years old with COVID-19, enrolled during active disease.

This chain uses TRBV27 with TRBJ2-7; no reliable D call. CDR1 and CDR2 from the germline V gene are MNHEY and SMNVEV (reference sequence). V lost 5 bases, J lost 6 bases, and 11 bases lay in between. This CDR3 comprises 12 residues. The CDR3 sequence: CASSPHPPEQYF. CDR3 nucleotides: TGTGCCAGCAGTCCACACCCGCCCGAGCAGTACTTC.

This clone was seen a few times. Other DNA sequences in this sample translate to the same CDR3. This rearrangement joins TRBV9 to TRBJ1-2; D gene unclear. The germline V gene has CDR1 SGDLS and CDR2 YYNGEE. The CDR3 extends over 13 amino acids. Trimming stripped 2 bases from V and 1 base from J, with 6 bases between. CDR3 DNA: TGTGCCAGCAGCGTTGGAGGTAACTATGGCTACACCTTC. It codes for CASSVGGNYGYTF.

The table lists this clone with a count of one. The chain recombines TRBV5-6 with TRBJ2-5, with 12 bases lining up with TRBD2. V was pared by 2 bases and J by 0 bases, with 2 bases of the junction left unmatched. Looked up from germline, CDR1 is SGHDT and CDR2 is YYEEEE. The length of the CDR3 is 16 residues. CDR3 amino acids: CASSFTSGGYQETQYF. The CDR3 DNA reads as TGTGCCAGCAGCTTTACTAGCGGGGGGTACCAAGAGACCCAGTACTTC. Together with reference TRBV5-6 and TRBJ2-5, the CDR3 gives the full variable domain: DAGVTQSPTHLIKTRGQQVTLRCSPKSGHDTVSWYQQALGQGPQFIFQYYEEEERQRGNFPDRFSGHQFPNYSSELNVNALLLGDSALYLCASSFTSGGYQETQYFGPGTRLLVL.

This CDR3 reads CASGSGMGDTQYF. The CDR3 DNA reads TGTGCTAGTGGTTCGGGTATGGGAGATACGCAGTATTTT. The J gene is TRBJ2-3, the V gene TRBV12-5; D not resolved. V gave up 4 bases and J gave up 5 bases, with 10 bases separating them. In germline, CDR1 is LGHNT, CDR2 FRNRAP. CDR3 length: 13 residues.

The chain has TRBV3-1 (or the pseudogene TRBV3-2) and TRBJ2-7; D might be TRBD1 (6 bases). The V gene lost 1 base and the J gene lost 3 bases, with 22 bases spanning the gap. CDR1 and CDR2 (germline): LGHDT, YNNKEL (reference sequence). The length of the CDR3 is 18 residues. The CDR3 coding sequence is TGTGCCAGCAGCCAAGGAGGTAGGGGGTATTTCGGCCTCTACGAGCAGTACTTC. Its translation: CASSQGGRGYFGLYEQYF.

The chain has TRBV4-3 and TRBJ2-2; possible D gene TRBD2, 7 bases. V lost 4 bases to trimming and J lost 6 bases, with 15 bases between them. Germline V gene lookup returns CDR1 LGHNA and CDR2 YSLEER. The CDR3 contains 15 residues. For the CDR3, the DNA is TGCGCCAGCAGCCTGGGGGGGCCGTCCCCCGGGGAGCTGTTTTTT. This translates into CASSLGGPSPGELFF.

V usage is TRBV6-4 and J usage is TRBJ2-7; 8 bases map to TRBD2. Germline CDR1 is MRHNA and CDR2 is SNTAGT. V lost 2 bases and J lost 0; bases outside the gene matches: 3. The CDR3 totals 15 residues. The CDR3 DNA reads as TGTGCCAGCAGTGACGGGGGACTAGACTCCTACGAGCAGTACTTC. This encodes CASSDGGLDSYEQYF.

The chain recombines TRBV27 with TRBJ1-5, with TRBD1 as a possible D gene (6 bases). The CDR3 has 15 residues. The germline CDR1 and CDR2 sequences are MNHEY and SMNVEV (reference sequence). Between the trimmed V and J ends, which lost 3 bases and 2 bases, there was a span of 11 bases. Here the CDR3 DNA reads TGTGCCAGCAGTTTTACAGGGTACGGCAATCAGCCCCAGCATTTT. It translates to CASSFTGYGNQPQHF.

This chain joins TRBV6-5 and TRBJ1-6; 9 bases fit TRBD1. Germline lookup yields CDR1 MNHEY and CDR2 SVGAGI. Unmatched junction bases numbered 3, after V lost 7 bases and J lost 8 bases. The CDR3 sequence is 13 residues long. CDR3 coding DNA: TGTGCCAGCAAGGACAGGGGTGATTCACCCCTCCACTTT. It codes for CASKDRGDSPLHF.

The rearrangement joins TRBV6-6 to TRBJ1-1; TRBD1 agrees at 8 bases. The CDR3 is 14 residues long. The germline CDR1 and CDR2 sequences are MNHNY and SVGAGI (reference sequence). V was pared by 5 bases and J by 1 base, with 3 bases of the junction left unmatched. The CDR3 here is CASSRGQGNTEAFF. The CDR3 DNA reads TGTGCCAGCAGTAGAGGACAGGGGAACACTGAAGCTTTCTTT.

The chain is built from TRBV2 and TRBJ2-5, with TRBD2 matching 7 bases. V dropped 6 bases and J dropped 5; count of bases not matched to a gene: 6. The CDR3 length is 13 residues. The V gene's germline CDR1 is SNHLY and CDR2 FYNNEI. CDR3 protein: CASRIAGPETQYF. The CDR3 nucleotides are TGTGCCAGCAGGATAGCGGGTCCGGAGACCCAGTACTTC.

V and J are TRBV19 and TRBJ1-2; D might be TRBD1 (6 bases). CDR3 length: 12 residues. CDR1 and CDR2 (germline): LNHDA, SQIVND (reference sequence). V was trimmed by 5 bases and J by 4 bases, leaving 8 bases between them. The chain's CDR3 is CASSLQGYGYTF. For the CDR3, the DNA is TGTGCCAGTAGTCTACAGGGCTATGGCTACACCTTC.

V and J are TRBV28 and TRBJ1-1; D is ambiguous. Germline assignment: CDR1 MDHEN and CDR2 SYDVKM. The CDR3 consists of 13 residues. V was pared by 3 bases and J by 2 bases, with 7 bases between. The CDR3 protein is CASSFLANTEAFF. As DNA, the CDR3 is TGTGCCAGCAGTTTCTTAGCTAACACTGAAGCTTTCTTT.

The CDR3 DNA reads TGTGCCAGCAGCACCTCTAGCGGGGGGCCGGGATGGTTCTTC. Translated, it gives CASSTSSGGPGWFF. V is TRBV7-2 and J is TRBJ2-1; 11 positions agree with TRBD2. The V gene end was trimmed by 5 bases and the J gene end by 15 bases; junction bases not matched to a gene: 12. Germline values: CDR1 SGHTA, CDR2 FQGNSA. CDR3 length: 14 amino acids.

The sample holds one count of this clone. The chain uses TRBV19 and TRBJ2-1, with TRBD1 identical over 12 bases. The CDR3 consists of 16 residues. Looked up from germline, CDR1 is LNHDA and CDR2 is SQIVND (reference sequence). The junction had 7 bases not matched to a gene; V was cut back by 1 base and J by 9 bases. The CDR3 region has the DNA TGTGCCAGTAGTATAGCGGGACAGGGGGCCTTGGTTGAGCAGTTCTTC. It yields the protein CASSIAGQGALVEQFF.

The gene calls are TRBV28 and TRBJ2-1, with TRBD2 identical over 9 bases. V shed 6 bases and J 4 bases; nucleotides not matched to a gene: 4. Germline CDR1 is MDHEN and CDR2 is SYDVKM. The CDR3 is 14 residues long. CDR3 region: CASSWRGGYNEQFF. The DNA for the CDR3 is TGTGCCAGCAGCTGGCGGGGGGGATACAATGAGCAGTTCTTC.

This rearrangement joins TRBV7-2 to TRBJ1-3; TRBD1 matches 7 bases. Trimming cost V 5 bases and J 0 bases; bases outside gene matches: 4. CDR1 is SGHTA and CDR2 is FQGNSA in the germline V gene. The CDR3 totals 15 residues. The CDR3 coding sequence is TGTGCCAGCAGCCTAAGGGACAGCTCTGGAAACACCATATATTTT. Amino acid sequence: CASSLRDSSGNTIYF.

The CDR3 bases are TGTGCCAGCAGTGAAGCTCTAGCCGATCAGCCCCAGCATTTT. Protein product: CASSEALADQPQHF. This chain links TRBV6-1 with TRBJ1-5; no clear D gene. V was trimmed by 0 bases and J by 5 bases, leaving 8 bases between them. CDR1 is MNHNS, CDR2 SASEGT, per germline. The length of the CDR3 is 14 residues.

This clone was detected once. This sequence joins TRBV3-1 (or the pseudogene TRBV3-2) and TRBJ2-5; 7 positions match TRBD1. Per the germline V gene, CDR1 is LGHDT and CDR2 is YNNKEL (reference sequence). V shed 4 bases and J 1 base; nucleotides not matched to a gene: 9. This CDR3 comprises 16 residues. The CDR3 DNA sequence: TGTGCCAGCAGCCCCAGGACAGGCTGTTTCCAAGAGACCCAGTACTTC. Protein: CASSPRTGCFQETQYF.

With respect to this clone: Possible read error: a much larger clone is one base away. In the same sample, other DNA sequences code for this CDR3. This chain links TRBV12-3 or TRBV12-4 with TRBJ1-5, with D tentatively TRBD1 (5 bases). Trimming cost V 6 bases and J 3 bases, with 9 bases left between them. The CDR3 loop spans 13 amino acids. CDR3 residues: CASRLTDNQPQHF. CDR3 nucleotide sequence: TGTGCCAGCAGACTGACAGACAATCAGCCCCAGCATTTT.

The chain recombines TRBV28 with TRBJ1-4; D might be TRBD1 (5 bases). This CDR3 is 16 amino acids long. Germline V CDR1 and CDR2: MDHEN, SYDVKM. V shed 5 bases and J shed 5 bases, with 18 bases lying between them. Here the CDR3 DNA reads TGTGCCAGCAGTCCCTTTAGACAGTTATTGAATGAAAAACTGTTTTTT. This gives the protein CASSPFRQLLNEKLFF. Looking up the rest from reference TRBV28 and TRBJ1-4 gives the full variable domain: DVKVTQSSRYLVKRTGEKVFLECVQDMDHENMFWYRQDPGLGLRLIYFSYDVKMKEKGDIPEGYSVSREKKERFSLILESASTNQTSMYLCASSPFRQLLNEKLFFGSGTQLSVL.

This chain uses TRBV19 with TRBJ1-5; 7 nucleotides line up with TRBD1. J lost 5 bases, V lost 7 bases, and 8 bases had no gene match. The CDR3 is 14 residues long. The germline gives CDR1 LNHDA, CDR2 SQIVND (reference sequence). CDR3 nucleotides: TGTGCCAGTACCCGAGGGACAGCCGATCAGCCCCAGCATTTT. It encodes CASTRGTADQPQHF.

The chain couples TRBV29-1 to TRBJ2-3; 7 bases agree with TRBD1. V shed 3 bases, J shed 1 base, and the junction held 10 bases outside the gene matches. The CDR3 runs to 16 residues. Per the germline V gene, CDR1 is SQVTM and CDR2 is ANQGSEA. CDR3 in amino acids: CSVDASGTVGTDTQYF. CDR3 sequence (DNA): TGCAGCGTTGATGCCTCAGGGACAGTCGGCACAGATACGCAGTATTTT.

About this clone itself: A read error may produce the germline difference seen at one junction end. V gene TRBV11-2 combines with J gene TRBJ2-1; 7 bases map to TRBD1. Germline CDR1 reads SGHAT; CDR2 reads FQNNGV. This CDR3 contains 15 residues. The CDR3, as DNA: TGTGCCAGCAGCCTAGACAGGGTGCAAAACAATGAGCAGTTCTTC. This translates into CASSLDRVQNNEQFF.